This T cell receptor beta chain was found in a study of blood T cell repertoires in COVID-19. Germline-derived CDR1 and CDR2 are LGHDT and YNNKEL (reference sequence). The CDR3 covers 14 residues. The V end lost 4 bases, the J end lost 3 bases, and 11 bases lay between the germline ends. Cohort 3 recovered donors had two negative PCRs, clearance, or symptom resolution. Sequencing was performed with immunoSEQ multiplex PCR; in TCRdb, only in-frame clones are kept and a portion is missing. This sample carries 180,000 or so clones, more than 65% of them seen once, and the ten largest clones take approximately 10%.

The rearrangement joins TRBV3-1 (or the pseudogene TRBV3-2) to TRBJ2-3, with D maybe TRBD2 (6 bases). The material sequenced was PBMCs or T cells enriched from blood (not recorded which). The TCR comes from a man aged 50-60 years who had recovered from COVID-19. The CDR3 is CASSRFGGTDTQYF. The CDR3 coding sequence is TGTGCCAGCAGCCGATTTGGAGGGACAGATACGCAGTATTTT.